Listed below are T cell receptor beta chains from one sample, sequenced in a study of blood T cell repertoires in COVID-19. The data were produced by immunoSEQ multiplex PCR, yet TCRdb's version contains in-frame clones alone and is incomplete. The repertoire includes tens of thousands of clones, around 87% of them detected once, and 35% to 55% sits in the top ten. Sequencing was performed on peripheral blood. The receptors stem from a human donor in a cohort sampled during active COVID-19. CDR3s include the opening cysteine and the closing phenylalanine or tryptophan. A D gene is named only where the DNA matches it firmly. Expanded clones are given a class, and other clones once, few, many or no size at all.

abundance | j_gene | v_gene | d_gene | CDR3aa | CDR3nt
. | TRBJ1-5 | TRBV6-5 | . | CASRNTGKREPQHF | TGTGCCAGCAGGAATACAGGGAAGAGGGAGCCCCAGCATTTT
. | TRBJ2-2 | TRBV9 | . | CASSVESANGELFF | TGTGCCAGCAGCGTAGAGTCTGCTAACGGGGAGCTGTTTTTT
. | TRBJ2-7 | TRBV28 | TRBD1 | CASRQYSGTGAMEQYF | TGTGCCAGCAGGCAATACTCAGGGACAGGGGCCATGGAGCAGTACTTC
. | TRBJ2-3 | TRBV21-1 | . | CASSPRRGEAGVRNTQYF | TGTGCCAGCAGCCCTAGGCGGGGCGAAGCGGGGGTTCGGAATACGCAGTATTTT
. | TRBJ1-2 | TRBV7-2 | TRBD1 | CASSQQGALNYGYTF | TGTGCCAGCAGCCAACAGGGGGCGCTGAACTATGGCTACACCTTC
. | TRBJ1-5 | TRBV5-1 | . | CASSLVGGAGDQPQHF | TGCGCCAGCAGCTTGGTGGGAGGGGCGGGTGATCAGCCCCAGCATTTT
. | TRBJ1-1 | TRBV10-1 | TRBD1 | CASSDPGGRTEAFF | TGCGCCAGCAGTGACCCAGGGGGGCGGACTGAAGCTTTCTTT
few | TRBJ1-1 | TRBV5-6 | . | CASSPTRLITEAFF | TGTGCCAGCAGCCCCACGCGCCTAATTACTGAAGCTTTCTTT
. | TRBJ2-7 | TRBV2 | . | CASTSAGAYEQYF | TGTGCCAGCACGTCGGCGGGGGCATACGAGCAGTACTTC
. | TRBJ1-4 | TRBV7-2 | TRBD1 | CASSTRQGRVELFF | TGTGCCAGCAGCACAAGACAGGGGAGAGTGGAACTGTTTTTT
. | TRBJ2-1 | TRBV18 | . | CASSPPSGGTYNEQFF | TGTGCCAGCTCACCACCGTCCGGGGGTACCTACAATGAGCAGTTCTTC
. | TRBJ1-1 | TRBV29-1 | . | CSVARGHANTEAFF | TGCAGCGTTGCTCGAGGGCATGCGAACACTGAAGCTTTCTTT
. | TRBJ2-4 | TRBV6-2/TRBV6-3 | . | CASSYFDRKNIQYF | TGTGCCAGCAGTTACTTCGACAGAAAAAACATTCAGTACTTC
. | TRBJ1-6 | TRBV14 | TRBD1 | CASSPRDRGGSPLHF | TGTGCCAGCAGCCCGAGAGACAGGGGTGGGTCACCCCTCCACTTT
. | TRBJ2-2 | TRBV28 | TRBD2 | CASSWGGMSGSTGELFF | TGTGCCAGCAGTTGGGGGGGTATGTCAGGGAGCACCGGGGAGCTGTTTTTT
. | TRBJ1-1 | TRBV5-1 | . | CASSGGGRNTEAFF | TGCGCCAGCAGCGGCGGGGGACGGAACACTGAAGCTTTCTTT
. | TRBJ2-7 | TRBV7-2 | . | CASSPKGVTYEQYF | TGTGCCAGCAGCCCTAAAGGGGTCACCTACGAGCAGTACTTC
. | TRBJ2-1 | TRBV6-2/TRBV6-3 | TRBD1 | CASTPTLGQGNEQFF | TGTGCCAGCACCCCTACCCTGGGACAGGGTAATGAGCAGTTCTTC
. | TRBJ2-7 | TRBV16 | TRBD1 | CASSQSGQGGHEQYF | TGTGCCAGCAGCCAATCGGGACAGGGAGGCCACGAGCAGTACTTC
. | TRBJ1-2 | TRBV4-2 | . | CASSQGLGGLDYGYTF | TGTGCCAGCAGCCAAGGTCTTGGAGGGCTTGACTATGGCTACACCTTC
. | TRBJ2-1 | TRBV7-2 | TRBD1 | CASSLDRGWHEQFF | TGTGCCAGCAGCTTAGACAGGGGGTGGCATGAGCAGTTCTTC
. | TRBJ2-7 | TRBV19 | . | CASSIRQGWSYEQYF | TGTGCCAGTAGTATCCGCCAGGGATGGTCCTACGAGCAGTACTTC
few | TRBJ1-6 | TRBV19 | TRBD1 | CASSSSSDRDNSPLHF | TGTGCCAGTAGTAGCTCGAGCGACAGGGATAATTCACCCCTCCACTTT
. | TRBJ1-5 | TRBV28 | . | CASSPADRNVQPQHF | TGTGCCAGCAGTCCCGCCGACAGGAACGTTCAGCCCCAGCATTTT
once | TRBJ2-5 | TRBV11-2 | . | CASDRTGRQETQYF | TGTGCCAGCGATCGTACAGGACGCCAAGAGACCCAGTACTTC
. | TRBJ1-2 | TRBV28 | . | CASSYGQSYGYTF | TGTGCCAGCAGTTATGGGCAGAGCTATGGCTACACCTTC